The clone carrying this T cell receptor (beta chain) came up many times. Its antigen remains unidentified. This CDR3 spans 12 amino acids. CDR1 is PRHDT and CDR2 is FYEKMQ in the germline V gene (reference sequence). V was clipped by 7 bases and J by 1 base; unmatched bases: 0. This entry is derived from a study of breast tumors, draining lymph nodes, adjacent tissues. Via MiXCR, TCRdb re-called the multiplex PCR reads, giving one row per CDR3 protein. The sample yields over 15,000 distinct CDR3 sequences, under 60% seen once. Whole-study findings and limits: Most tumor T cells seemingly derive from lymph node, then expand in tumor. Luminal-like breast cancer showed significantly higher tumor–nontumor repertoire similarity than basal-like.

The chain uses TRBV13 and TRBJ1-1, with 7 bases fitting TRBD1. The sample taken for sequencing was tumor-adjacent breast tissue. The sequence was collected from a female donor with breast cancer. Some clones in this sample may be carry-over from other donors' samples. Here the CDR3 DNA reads TGTGCCAGCAAGGGGGCGAACACTGAAGCTTTCTTT. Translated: CASKGANTEAFF.